Described below is a single T cell receptor (beta chain) sequence and its context. Its target is unknown. These data belong to a study of OX40 agonist ivuxolimab in advanced cancers. Points from the study as a whole: At doses 0.1 to 3.0 mg/kg, CD4+ and CD8+ clones expanded.

V shed 4 bases and J shed 7 bases, with 17 bases lying between them. Germline loops: CDR1 MNHEY, CDR2 SVGAGI. The CDR3 extends over 14 amino acids. The assay was immunoSEQ multiplex PCR, and TCRdb's table has in-frame clones only and misses some. This table holds under 80,000 clones, about 92% found once. The V gene is TRBV6-5, the J gene TRBJ2-7; D is unclear. The sequence derives from an adult with an advanced solid tumor such as melanoma, head and neck, liver or kidney cancer. Sequenced here: CD4+ or CD8+ T cells sorted from blood, sampled in a trial of the OX40 agonist ivuxolimab. CDR3 in DNA: TGTGCCAGCAGTTTGGTACCCTCTCTCGAGGAGCAGTACTTC. Its protein is CASSLVPSLEEQYF.